The sequence of this T cell receptor beta chain was determined in a study of OX40 agonist ivuxolimab in advanced cancers. The V end lost 2 bases, the J end lost 3 bases, and 13 bases lay between the germline ends. Germline values: CDR1 MNHEY, CDR2 SVGAGI. This CDR3 contains 15 residues. Sampling times: baseline, cycle 4 day 1, cycle 7 day 1. Profiling relied on immunoSEQ multiplex PCR, and the TCRdb table lists in-frame clones only, not all of them. The sample has 70,000 to 85,000 clones, around 81% seen once. The genes are TRBV6-5 and TRBJ1-2, with D perhaps TRBD1 (5 bases). This receptor was obtained from an adult with an advanced solid tumor such as melanoma, head and neck, liver or kidney cancer. Sample: CD4+ or CD8+ T cells sorted from blood, taken in a trial of the OX40 agonist ivuxolimab. Here the CDR3 reads CASSYNRRDHYGYTF. The CDR3 bases are TGTGCCAGCAGTTACAACCGCAGGGATCACTATGGCTACACCTTC.